The 14 T cell receptor beta chains presented below share a single source sample, sequenced in a study of T cell changes during pregnancy in multiple sclerosis. Measured with immunoSEQ multiplex PCR; TCRdb has only the in-frame clones, and not every one. This table holds approximately 110,000 clones, about 90% found once. The sequenced sample was peripheral blood, obtained in the third trimester of pregnancy. The origin of the receptors is a female donor with multiple sclerosis, enrolled in a pregnancy study.

This clone appeared a single time. This rearrangement joins TRBV11-2 to TRBJ2-5; 7 nucleotides line up with TRBD2. The V and J ends lost 6 bases and 5 bases, in that order; junction bases with no gene match: 9. The CDR3 covers 14 residues. Germline V gives CDR1 SGHAT, CDR2 FQNNGV. The CDR3 region has the DNA TGTGCCAGCAGAGAGGAGCGGGAAGGGGAGACCCAGTACTTC. It encodes CASREEREGETQYF.

The V and J genes are TRBV5-1 and TRBJ2-1, with 8 nucleotides matching TRBD1. V lost 4 bases and J lost 10; bases outside the gene matches: 13. The CDR3 runs to 15 residues. Germline V gives CDR1 SGHRS, CDR2 YFSETQ. The chain's CDR3 is CASSVTGTGPQEQFF. The CDR3, as DNA: TGCGCCAGCAGCGTTACCGGGACAGGACCTCAGGAGCAGTTCTTC.

The chain employs TRBV19 and TRBJ2-1, with TRBD2 as a possible D gene (7 bases). This CDR3 has 19 residues. Per germline, CDR1 LNHDA and CDR2 SQIVND (reference sequence). The V end was cut by 4 bases, the J end by 4 bases, with 26 bases between. CDR3: CASSTSDSLQAGRYNEQFF. The CDR3 nucleotides are TGTGCCAGTAGTACATCGGACAGTCTACAAGCGGGAAGGTACAATGAGCAGTTCTTC.

The chain carries TRBV28 and TRBJ2-6; D not resolved. CDR3 length: 13 amino acids. Germline CDR1 is MDHEN and CDR2 is SYDVKM. V dropped 6 bases and J dropped 3 bases, with 6 bases sitting between them. In DNA, the CDR3 is TGTGCCAGCAGACTCGGTGGGGCCAACGTCCTGACTTTC. This translates into CASRLGGANVLTF.

The chain couples TRBV6-1 to TRBJ2-7; 8 nucleotides align to TRBD1. This CDR3 comprises 19 residues. Germline lookup yields CDR1 MNHNS and CDR2 SASEGT. The ends lost 3 bases at V and 0 bases at J; junction bases unmatched: 16. CDR3 DNA sequence: TGTGCCAGCAGTGACAGGGGGCCTGGATGGGACAGCCGCTCCTACGAGCAGTACTTC. The encoded protein is CASSDRGPGWDSRSYEQYF.

The chain combines TRBV30 with TRBJ1-1, with TRBD1 as a possible D gene (5 bases). The CDR3 is made up of 11 amino acids. Germline assignment: CDR1 GTSNPN and CDR2 SVGIG (reference sequence). The V end lost 3 bases, the J end lost 8 bases, and 10 bases lay between the germline ends. CDR3 in amino acids: CAWRGHIEAFF. Written as DNA, the CDR3 is TGTGCCTGGAGGGGGCATATAGAAGCTTTCTTT.

This clone appeared a single time. CDR3 sequence reads: CASSLALVSTGEAFF. For the CDR3, the DNA is TGCGCCAGCAGCTTGGCATTAGTGTCGACAGGTGAAGCTTTCTTT. The chain has TRBV5-1 and TRBJ1-1; maybe TRBD1 (6 bases). Germline loops: CDR1 SGHRS, CDR2 YFSETQ. The V and J ends lost 0 bases and 7 bases respectively, with 16 bases between them. The CDR3 has 15 amino acids.

The rearrangement joins TRBV27 to TRBJ2-3; tentatively, D is TRBD2 (5 bases). From germline, CDR1 is MNHEY and CDR2 SMNVEV (reference sequence). Trimming removed 1 base at V and 0 bases at J, with 8 bases between. The length of the CDR3 is 15 residues. The CDR3 loop is CASSLYGGSTDTQYF. In nucleotides, the CDR3 is TGTGCCAGCAGTTTATACGGCGGGAGCACAGATACGCAGTATTTT.

This clone was observed a single time. The gene calls are TRBV28 and TRBJ1-1, with 7 nucleotides matching TRBD1. CDR3 length: 19 amino acids. Germline loops: CDR1 MDHEN, CDR2 SYDVKM. J lost 1 base, V lost 2 bases, and 16 bases had no gene match. DNA of the CDR3: TGTGCCAGCAGTTTAATGGTTCGGGAGACAGGGATTTGGAACACTGAAGCTTTCTTT. It codes for CASSLMVRETGIWNTEAFF.

The chain is built from TRBV6-5 and TRBJ2-2; D is perhaps TRBD2 (6 bases). Trimming stripped 7 bases from V and 7 bases from J, with 16 bases between. Looked up from germline, CDR1 is MNHEY and CDR2 is SVGAGI. CDR3 length: 14 residues. CDR3 DNA: TGTGCCAGCACACATAGCGGTAGTGGCGGGGAGCTGTTTTTT. It is translated as CASTHSGSGGELFF.

J is TRBJ1-4 and V is TRBV28, with a weak D call TRBD1 (5 bases). The germline V gene has CDR1 MDHEN and CDR2 SYDVKM. The CDR3 totals 15 residues. V was trimmed by 7 bases and J by 0 bases, leaving 12 bases between them. CDR3 region: CASTRGDSTNEKLFF. The CDR3 DNA sequence: TGTGCCAGCACCCGGGGGGATTCAACTAATGAAAAACTGTTTTTT.

This chain connects TRBV5-4 to TRBJ1-6, with 10 nucleotides matching TRBD1. Germline V gene lookup returns CDR1 SGHNT and CDR2 YYREEE (reference sequence). V lost 6 bases to trimming and J lost 4 bases; unmatched junction nucleotides: 7. The CDR3 is made up of 16 amino acids. The CDR3 DNA reads TGTGCCAGCACCTCGACAGGGGGCCTGTATAATTCACCCCTCCACTTT. Translated, it gives CASTSTGGLYNSPLHF.

This chain links TRBV5-6 with TRBJ1-2; D perhaps matches TRBD1 (6 bases). The CDR3 contains 13 residues. Germline-derived CDR1 and CDR2 are SGHDT and YYEEEE. The V end was cut by 5 bases, the J end by 7 bases, with 15 bases between. The CDR3 DNA reads as TGTGCCAGCAGGTTCCGCGGGGGCCCTGGCTACACCTTC. Protein: CASRFRGGPGYTF. Drawing the rest from reference TRBV5-6 and TRBJ1-2, the complete variable domain is DAGVTQSPTHLIKTRGQQVTLRCSPKSGHDTVSWYQQALGQGPQFIFQYYEEEERQRGNFPDRFSGHQFPNYSSELNVNALLLGDSALYLCASRFRGGPGYTFGSGTRLTVV.

V is TRBV6-1 and J is TRBJ1-2; unclear D gene. The CDR3 has 16 amino acids. Germline V gives CDR1 MNHNS, CDR2 SASEGT. V lost 3 bases to trimming and J lost 2 bases, with 16 bases between them. The CDR3, as DNA: TGTGCCAGCAGTGATCCCCGCGCGGGTGACAACTATGGCTACACCTTC. It translates to CASSDPRAGDNYGYTF.